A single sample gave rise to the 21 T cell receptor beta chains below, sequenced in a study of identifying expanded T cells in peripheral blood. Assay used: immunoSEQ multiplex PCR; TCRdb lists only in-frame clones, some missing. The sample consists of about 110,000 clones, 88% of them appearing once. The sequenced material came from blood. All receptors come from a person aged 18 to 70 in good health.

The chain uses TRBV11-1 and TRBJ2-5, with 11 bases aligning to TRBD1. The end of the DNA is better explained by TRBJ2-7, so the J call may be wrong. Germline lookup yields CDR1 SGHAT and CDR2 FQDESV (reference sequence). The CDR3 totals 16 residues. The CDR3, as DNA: TGTGCCAGCAGCTCCATTGGGACAGGGGGATTCGACGAGCAGTACTTC. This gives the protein CASSSIGTGGFDEQYF.

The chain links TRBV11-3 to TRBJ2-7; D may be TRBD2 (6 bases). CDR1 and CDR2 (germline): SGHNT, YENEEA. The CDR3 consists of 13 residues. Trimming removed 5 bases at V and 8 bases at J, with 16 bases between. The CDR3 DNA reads TGTGCCAGCAGCCCCGAGGGACTCACGCAGCAGTACTTC. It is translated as CASSPEGLTQQYF. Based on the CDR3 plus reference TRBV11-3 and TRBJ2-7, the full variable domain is EAGVVQSPRYKIIEKKQPVAFWCNPISGHNTLYWYLQNLGQGPELLIRYENEEAVDDSQLPKDRFSAERLKGVDSTLKIQPAELGDSAVYLCASSPEGLTQQYFGPGTRLTVT.

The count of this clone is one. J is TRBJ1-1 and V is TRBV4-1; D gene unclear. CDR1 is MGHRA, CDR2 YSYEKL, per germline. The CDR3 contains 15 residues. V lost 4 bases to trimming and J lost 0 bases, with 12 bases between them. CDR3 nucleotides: TGCGCCAGCAGCCTCGAGGGCCGGCTGAACACTGAAGCTTTCTTT. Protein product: CASSLEGRLNTEAFF.

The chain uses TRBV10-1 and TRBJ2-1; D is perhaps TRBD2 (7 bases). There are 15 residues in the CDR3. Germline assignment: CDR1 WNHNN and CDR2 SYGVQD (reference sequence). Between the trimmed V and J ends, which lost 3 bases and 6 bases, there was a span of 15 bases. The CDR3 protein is CASSESGEGRNEQFF. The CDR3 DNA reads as TGCGCCAGCAGTGAATCAGGGGAGGGGCGCAATGAGCAGTTCTTC.

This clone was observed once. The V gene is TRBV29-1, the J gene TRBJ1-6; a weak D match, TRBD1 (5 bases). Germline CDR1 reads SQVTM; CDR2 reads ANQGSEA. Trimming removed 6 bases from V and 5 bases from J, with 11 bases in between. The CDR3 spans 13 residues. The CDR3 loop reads CSVGDSDNSPLHF. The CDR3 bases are TGCAGCGTGGGCGACAGCGATAATTCACCCCTCCACTTT.

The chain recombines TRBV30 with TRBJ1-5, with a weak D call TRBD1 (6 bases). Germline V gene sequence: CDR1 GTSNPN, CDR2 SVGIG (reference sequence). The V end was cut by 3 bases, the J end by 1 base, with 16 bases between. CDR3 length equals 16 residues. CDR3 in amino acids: CAWRSPGQPSNQPQHF. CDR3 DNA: TGTGCCTGGAGATCTCCGGGACAACCCAGCAATCAGCCCCAGCATTTT.

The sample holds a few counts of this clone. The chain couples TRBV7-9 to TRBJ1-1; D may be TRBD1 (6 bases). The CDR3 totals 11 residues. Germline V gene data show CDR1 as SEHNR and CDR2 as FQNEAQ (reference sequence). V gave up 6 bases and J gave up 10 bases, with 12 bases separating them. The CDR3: CASSREGGAFF. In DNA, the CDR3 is TGTGCCAGCAGTCGGGAAGGGGGAGCTTTCTTT.

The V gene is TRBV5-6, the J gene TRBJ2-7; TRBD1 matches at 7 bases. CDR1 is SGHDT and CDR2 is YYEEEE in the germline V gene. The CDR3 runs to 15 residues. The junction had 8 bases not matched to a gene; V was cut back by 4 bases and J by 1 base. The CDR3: CASSQTGLLSYEQYF. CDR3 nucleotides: TGTGCCAGCAGCCAGACAGGGCTTTTATCCTACGAGCAGTACTTC.

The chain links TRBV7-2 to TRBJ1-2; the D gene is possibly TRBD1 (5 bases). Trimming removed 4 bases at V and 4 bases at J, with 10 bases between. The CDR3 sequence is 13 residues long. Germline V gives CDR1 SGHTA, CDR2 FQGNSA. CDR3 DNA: TGTGCCAGCAGCTCATTGGGGACCTATGGCTACACCTTC. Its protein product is CASSSLGTYGYTF.

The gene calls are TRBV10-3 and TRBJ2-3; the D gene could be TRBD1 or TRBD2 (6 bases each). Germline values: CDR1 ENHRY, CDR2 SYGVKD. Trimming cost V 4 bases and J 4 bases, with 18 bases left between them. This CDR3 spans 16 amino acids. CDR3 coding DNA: TGTGCCATCAGTGCGTCCTGGGGGGCAGGGGCAGATACGCAGTATTTT. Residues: CAISASWGAGADTQYF.

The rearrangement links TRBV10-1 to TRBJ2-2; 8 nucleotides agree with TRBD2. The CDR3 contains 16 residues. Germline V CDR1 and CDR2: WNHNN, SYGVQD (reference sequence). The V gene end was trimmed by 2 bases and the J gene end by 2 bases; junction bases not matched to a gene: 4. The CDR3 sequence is CASSEGLAGNTGELFF. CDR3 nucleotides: TGCGCCAGCAGTGAGGGCCTAGCGGGCAACACCGGGGAGCTGTTTTTT.

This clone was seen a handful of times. In DNA, the CDR3 is TGTGCCAGCAGTGATGACAGGGGGCACCAAGAGACCCAGTACTTC. This encodes CASSDDRGHQETQYF. The rearrangement links TRBV25-1 to TRBJ2-5; TRBD1 matches 10 bases. Germline V gene lookup returns CDR1 MGHDK and CDR2 SYGVNS. The CDR3 runs 15 residues. The J segment lost 0 bases and the V segment lost 3 bases, leaving 1 base of the junction unmatched.

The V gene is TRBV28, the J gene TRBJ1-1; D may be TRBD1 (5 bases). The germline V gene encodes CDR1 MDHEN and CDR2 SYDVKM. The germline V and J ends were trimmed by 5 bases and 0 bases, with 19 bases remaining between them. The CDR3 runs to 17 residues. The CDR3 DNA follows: TGTGCCAGCAGTCCCCCACCCAGGGCCTATGTGAACACTGAAGCTTTCTTT. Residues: CASSPPPRAYVNTEAFF.

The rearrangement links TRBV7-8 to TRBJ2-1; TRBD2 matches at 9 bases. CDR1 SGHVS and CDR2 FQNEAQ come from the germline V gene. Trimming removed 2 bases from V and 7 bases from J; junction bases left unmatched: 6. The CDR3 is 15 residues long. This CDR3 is CASSLMASGTNEQFF. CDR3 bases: TGTGCCAGCAGCTTAATGGCTAGCGGGACTAATGAGCAGTTCTTC.

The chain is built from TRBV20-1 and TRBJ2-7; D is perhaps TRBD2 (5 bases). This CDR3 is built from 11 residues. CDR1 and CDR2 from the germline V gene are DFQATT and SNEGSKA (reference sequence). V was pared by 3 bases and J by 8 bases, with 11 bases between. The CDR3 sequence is CSASGSSKQYF. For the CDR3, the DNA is TGCAGTGCTAGTGGGAGCTCGAAGCAGTACTTC.

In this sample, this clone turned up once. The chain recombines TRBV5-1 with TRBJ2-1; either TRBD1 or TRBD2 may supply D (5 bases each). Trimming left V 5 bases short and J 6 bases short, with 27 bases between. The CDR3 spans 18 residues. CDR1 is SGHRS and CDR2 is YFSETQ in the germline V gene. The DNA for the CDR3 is TGCGCCAGCAGTGAGGAGGCCGCCGGGACGATCCGTAGCAATGAGCAGTTCTTC. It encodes CASSEEAAGTIRSNEQFF.

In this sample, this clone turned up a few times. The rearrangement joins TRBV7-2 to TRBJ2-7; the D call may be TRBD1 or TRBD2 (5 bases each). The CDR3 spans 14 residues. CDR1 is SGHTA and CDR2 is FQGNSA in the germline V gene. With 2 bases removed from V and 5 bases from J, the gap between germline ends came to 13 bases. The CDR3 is CASSLKQGANEQYF. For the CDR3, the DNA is TGTGCCAGCAGCTTAAAGCAGGGAGCCAACGAGCAGTACTTC.

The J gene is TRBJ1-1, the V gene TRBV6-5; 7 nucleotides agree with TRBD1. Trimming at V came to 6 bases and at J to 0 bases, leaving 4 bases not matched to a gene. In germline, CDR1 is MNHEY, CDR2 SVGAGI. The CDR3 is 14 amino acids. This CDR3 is CASSRGQMNTEAFF. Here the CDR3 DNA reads TGTGCCAGCAGCCGGGGACAGATGAACACTGAAGCTTTCTTT.

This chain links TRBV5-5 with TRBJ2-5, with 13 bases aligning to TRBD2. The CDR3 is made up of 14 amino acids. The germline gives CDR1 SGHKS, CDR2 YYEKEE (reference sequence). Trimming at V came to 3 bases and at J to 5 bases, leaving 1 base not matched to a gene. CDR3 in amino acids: CASSSTSGRETQYF. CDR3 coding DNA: TGTGCCAGCAGCTCGACTAGCGGGAGGGAGACCCAGTACTTC.

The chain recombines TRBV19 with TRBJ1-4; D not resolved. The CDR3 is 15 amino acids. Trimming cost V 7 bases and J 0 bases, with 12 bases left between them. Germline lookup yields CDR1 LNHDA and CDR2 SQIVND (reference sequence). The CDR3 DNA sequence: TGTGCCAGTAATATCGAGGGTTCAACTAATGAAAAACTGTTTTTT. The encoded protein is CASNIEGSTNEKLFF.

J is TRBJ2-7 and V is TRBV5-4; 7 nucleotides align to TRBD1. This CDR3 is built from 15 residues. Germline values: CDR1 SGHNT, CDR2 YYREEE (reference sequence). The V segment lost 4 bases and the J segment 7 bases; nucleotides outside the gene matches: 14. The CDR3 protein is CASSATGAGFGEQYF. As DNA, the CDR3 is TGTGCCAGCAGCGCAACAGGGGCGGGCTTCGGGGAGCAGTACTTC.